Each of the 9 T cell receptor beta chains below was sequenced from the same sample in a study of blood T cells in healthy people across ages. Next came a second PCR, run for about 7 to 12 cycles, which used a sample-barcoded 5' primer along with a J-beta primer mix. MiXCR, applied by TCRdb to the 5' RACE reads, yields one record per CDR3 protein. The sample yields 1 million to 1.2 million distinct CDR3 sequences, under 40% seen once. The sample comprised blood. The origin of the receptors is a man younger than 35 in good health.

This clonotype was counted only a few times. The V gene is TRBV6-2 or TRBV6-3, the J gene TRBJ2-3, with 7 positions matching TRBD1. Looked up from germline, CDR1 is MNHEY and CDR2 is SVGEGT. The CDR3 is 18 residues long. V dropped 5 bases and J dropped 4; count of bases not matched to a gene: 18. For the CDR3, the DNA is TGTGCCAGCAGTCGACTTTGGTCCAACAGGGGACGGCCAGATACGCAGTATTTT. It encodes CASSRLWSNRGRPDTQYF.

This clonotype was observed a handful of times. This sequence joins TRBV4-2 and TRBJ1-1; D is uncertain. The CDR3 is 15 amino acids. CDR1 is LGHNA and CDR2 is YNFKEQ in the germline V gene. V lost 0 bases and J lost 0, with 8 bases in between. For the CDR3, the DNA is TGTGCCAGCAGCCAAGAATCCAGCATGAACACTGAAGCTTTCTTT. It yields the protein CASSQESSMNTEAFF.

This clonotype was counted ten times or more. The junction does not match germline at one end; this may be a read error. The V and J genes are TRBV12-3 or TRBV12-4 and TRBJ2-7; no clear D. The length of the CDR3 is 12 residues. CDR3: CASSLGSYEQYF. The CDR3 DNA follows: TGTGCCAGCAGCTTAGGCTCCTACGAGCAGTACTTC.

The chain uses TRBV5-1 and TRBJ1-1; D is perhaps TRBD1 (6 bases). The CDR3 runs to 13 residues. The V end was cut by 2 bases, the J end by 10 bases, with 15 bases between. CDR1 SGHRS and CDR2 YFSETQ come from the germline V gene. CDR3 DNA sequence: TGCGCCAGCAGCTTCAGAGGGCCGGGGGCAGCTTTCTTT. Residues: CASSFRGPGAAFF.

This sequence joins TRBV29-1 and TRBJ1-2, with D hard to call. The CDR3 is 14 residues long. CDR1 and CDR2 (germline): SQVTM, ANQGSEA. V lost 6 bases and J lost 4, with 18 bases in between. CDR3 bases: TGCAGCGTCACCCTATCGAGACGAGGCTATGGCTACACCTTC. This gives the protein CSVTLSRRGYGYTF.

Only a few counts were recorded for this clonotype. The genes are TRBV20-1 and TRBJ2-3; 12 bases match TRBD2. Losses at the gene ends were 6 bases for V and 2 bases for J; bases not matched to a gene: 9. The CDR3 runs to 16 residues. Looked up from germline, CDR1 is DFQATT and CDR2 is SNEGSKA (reference sequence). The CDR3 DNA reads as TGCAGTGCATCCCTAGCGGGGGGGGACCTCACAGATACGCAGTATTTT. Its protein product is CSASLAGGDLTDTQYF.

This clonotype was counted between two and nine times. The chain combines TRBV25-1 with TRBJ2-7; the D is unclear. The length of the CDR3 is 16 residues. Germline V lookup: CDR1 MGHDK, CDR2 SYGVNS. The V and J ends lost 0 bases and 2 bases respectively, with 14 bases between them. The chain's CDR3 is CASSEYGRWKTYEQYF. The CDR3 DNA reads as TGTGCCAGCAGTGAATATGGCCGGTGGAAAACCTACGAGCAGTACTTC.

V and J are TRBV12-5 and TRBJ1-2, with 9 bases lining up with TRBD1. This CDR3 has 14 amino acids. Germline CDR1 LGHNT, CDR2 FRNRAP. The ends lost 6 bases at V and 6 bases at J; junction bases unmatched: 8. CDR3 coding DNA: TGTGCTAGTGGGCACGGGACAGGGCCTCATGGCTACACCTTC. Protein: CASGHGTGPHGYTF. The variable domain in full, with the rest retrieved from reference TRBV12-5 and TRBJ1-2, is DARVTQTPRHKVTEMGQEVTMRCQPILGHNTVFWYRQTMMQGLELLAYFRNRAPLDDSGMPKDRFSAEMPDATLATLKIQPSEPRDSAVYFCASGHGTGPHGYTFGSGTRLTVV.

The rearrangement joins TRBV7-9 to TRBJ2-5, with 10 bases matching TRBD1. Germline values: CDR1 SEHNR, CDR2 FQNEAQ (reference sequence). Germline trimming cut 0 bases from V and 8 bases from J; bases unmatched to any gene: 15. This CDR3 is 18 amino acids long. CDR3 region: CASSLASGQGYAEVTQYF. The CDR3 DNA sequence: TGTGCCAGCAGCTTAGCATCGGGACAGGGGTATGCGGAGGTAACCCAGTACTTC.